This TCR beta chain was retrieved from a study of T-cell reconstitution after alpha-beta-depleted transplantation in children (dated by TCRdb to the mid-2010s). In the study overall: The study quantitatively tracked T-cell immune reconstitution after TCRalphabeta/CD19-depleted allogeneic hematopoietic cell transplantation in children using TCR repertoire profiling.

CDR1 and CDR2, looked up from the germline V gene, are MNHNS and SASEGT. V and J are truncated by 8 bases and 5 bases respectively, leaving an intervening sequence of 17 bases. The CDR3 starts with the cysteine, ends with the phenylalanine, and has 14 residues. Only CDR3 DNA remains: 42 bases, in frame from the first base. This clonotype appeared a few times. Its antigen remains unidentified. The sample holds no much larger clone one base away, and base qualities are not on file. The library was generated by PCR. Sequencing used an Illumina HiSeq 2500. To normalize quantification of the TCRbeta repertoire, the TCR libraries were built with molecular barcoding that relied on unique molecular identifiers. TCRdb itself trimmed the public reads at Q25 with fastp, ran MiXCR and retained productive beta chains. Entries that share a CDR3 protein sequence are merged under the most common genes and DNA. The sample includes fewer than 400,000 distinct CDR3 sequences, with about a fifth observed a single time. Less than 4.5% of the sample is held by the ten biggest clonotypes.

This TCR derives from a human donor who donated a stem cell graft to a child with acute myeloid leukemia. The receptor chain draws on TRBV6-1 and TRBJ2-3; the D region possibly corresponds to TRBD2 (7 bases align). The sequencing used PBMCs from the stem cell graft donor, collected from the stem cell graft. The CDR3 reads CASQGGGPIDTQYF. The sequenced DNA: TGTGCCAGCCAAGGGGGAGGGCCGATAGATACGCAGTATTTT.